This T cell receptor (beta chain) was captured in a study of blood T cell repertoires in COVID-19 (dated by TCRdb to the early 2020s). Background on the whole study: Samples covering the acute and convalescent phases of COVID-19 were provided by collaborators in the United States, Italy and Spain. The prospective study material was composed of cDNA or gDNA derived from T cells, B-cell-depleted T cells, or PBMCs. Subjects who had been exposed to COVID-19, were actively infected with it, or had recovered from it provided the deeply sampled blood TCRbeta repertoires that made up the dataset. The repertoires were released in a freely available public database intended as a resource for research on the immune response to SARS-CoV-2. The samples were drawn from two sources: the first 160 participants of the ongoing ImmuneRACE study, and 950 to 1,500 subjects contributed by 6 global collaborators. Sample metadata almost always included a de-identified subject ID, COVID-19 status, age in years and sex. Where available, HLA class I and class II types were obtained from metadata supplied by the sample provider rather than from assay-based typing.

The investigation overall reported the following: How much clinical and demographic metadata was included differed by source and by participant, and the metadata was provided uncurated.

V and J are truncated by 5 bases and 4 bases respectively, leaving an intervening sequence of 20 bases. Per the germline V gene, SGHTA is the CDR1 and FQGNSA is the CDR2. Its CDR3 holds 16 amino acids, cysteine through phenylalanine. Only CDR3 DNA is held: 48 bases, read in frame from base 1. TCRbeta CDR3 regions were amplified from genomic DNA by means of the immunoSEQ Assay, a bias-controlled multiplex PCR. On the study's bioinformatics: The number of nucleated cells in each sample was estimated by amplification of reference gene primers within the assay. To quantify the absolute abundance of each unique TCRbeta CDR3 rearrangement, sequence reads were collapsed and filtered. Productive Simpson clonality was computed per sample as the square root of Simpson's diversity index over productive rearrangements. Not all clones reach the TCRdb copy of this immuneACCESS table, which keeps in-frame sequences only. Checked studies attribute under half of the gap to unresolved V genes and leave the rest unexplained. D and trimming were read from the DNA, whereas the V and J calls and clone size are those reported in that table. This sample gives about 180,000 clones in total; 87% of them show up just once. The biggest ten clones account for over 7% of the sample.

Enrolling through a virtual design, the prospective study's participants ranged in age from roughly 18 to 89 years and lived across roughly 23 United States geographic areas. Cohort assignment in the prospective study relied on participant-reported clinical history from a screening survey and a study questionnaire. Recovered participants in ImmuneRACE Cohort 3 were defined as having two consecutive negative NP/OP PCR tests, clearance from a healthcare professional, or resolution of symptoms. In the prospective study, mobile phlebotomists collected whole blood, serum and a nasopharyngeal or oropharyngeal swab from each participant. Prospective study participants could optionally give additional blood draws and questionnaires over an approximately 2-month period. Before DNA extraction, prospective study blood samples were shipped either frozen or at room temperature. A remark on this clone: No cognate antigen has been identified for it. No per-base quality is available; no much larger clone lies one base away.

The sequence came from a woman in her fifties or sixties who had recovered from COVID-19. In this chain, TRBV7-2 is recombined with TRBJ2-5; TRBD2 could be the D gene, as 6 bases match. Input material: PBMCs or T cells enriched from blood (not recorded which). The nucleotide sequence reads as follows: TGTGCCAGCAGCCCGGGGACTTCCCGGGTTAGAGAGACCCAGTACTTC. This encodes CASSPGTSRVRETQYF.